What follows are 20 T cell receptor beta chains derived from one specimen sequenced in a study of OX40 agonist ivuxolimab in advanced cancers. The repertoire was sequenced with immunoSEQ multiplex PCR; TCRdb's copy has only in-frame clones and lacks some. The sample holds about 16,000 clones, around four fifths seen once. Source: CD4+ or CD8+ T cells sorted from blood, taken in a trial of the OX40 agonist ivuxolimab. The origin of the receptors is an adult with an advanced solid tumor such as melanoma, head and neck, liver or kidney cancer.

The chain carries TRBV6-5 and TRBJ2-7; 7 nucleotides line up with TRBD2. The CDR3 consists of 15 residues. J was trimmed by 4 bases and V by 2 bases; bases with no gene match: 8. Looked up from germline, CDR1 is MNHEY and CDR2 is SVGAGI. CDR3 protein: CASSYGLVIGYEQYF. CDR3 coding DNA: TGTGCCAGCAGTTACGGACTAGTTATCGGATACGAGCAGTACTTC.

The genes are TRBV29-1 and TRBJ2-1; 14 bases match TRBD2. The germline CDR1 and CDR2 sequences are SQVTM and ANQGSEA. Trimming removed 6 bases from V and 0 bases from J; junction bases left unmatched: 10. This CDR3 has 18 residues. CDR3 loop: CSVTWGLAGVDSYNEQFF. Here the CDR3 DNA reads TGCAGCGTGACGTGGGGACTAGCGGGAGTTGACTCCTACAATGAGCAGTTCTTC.

The V and J genes are TRBV27 and TRBJ2-7; 7 nucleotides line up with TRBD2. Germline V gives CDR1 MNHEY, CDR2 SMNVEV (reference sequence). V trimming: 10 bases; J trimming: 1 base; junction bases outside the gene matches: 22. This CDR3 contains 18 residues. CDR3: CATRRGQRDYAGSYEQYF. CDR3 sequence (DNA): TGTGCCACCCGCAGAGGGCAGCGGGATTACGCGGGGTCCTACGAGCAGTACTTC.

This chain connects TRBV11-2 to TRBJ2-3, with D perhaps TRBD2 (5 bases). From germline, CDR1 is SGHAT and CDR2 FQNNGV. V lost 3 bases, J lost 4 bases, and 11 bases lay in between. This CDR3 region has 14 residues. CDR3 protein: CASSFGGGADTQYF. DNA of the CDR3: TGTGCCAGCAGCTTCGGAGGTGGGGCAGATACGCAGTATTTT.

The gene calls are TRBV25-1 and TRBJ1-2, with TRBD1 identical over 8 bases. V shed 2 bases, J shed 7 bases, and the junction held 9 bases outside the gene matches. Germline V gives CDR1 MGHDK, CDR2 SYGVNS. The CDR3 extends over 15 amino acids. The CDR3 region is CASSEEDRDYPGYTF. In DNA form, the CDR3 reads TGTGCCAGCAGTGAAGAGGACAGGGATTATCCTGGCTACACCTTC.

The gene calls are TRBV6-5 and TRBJ2-7; 10 nucleotides agree with TRBD2. Germline lookup yields CDR1 MNHEY and CDR2 SVGAGI. CDR3 size: 14 residues. J was trimmed by 4 bases and V by 5 bases; bases with no gene match: 5. The CDR3 DNA reads TGTGCCAGCAGTGGGACTAGCGAGACTTACGAGCAGTACTTC. Translated: CASSGTSETYEQYF.

CDR3 residues: CASSEEFSYEQYF. The CDR3 region has the DNA TGCGCCAGCAGTGAGGAGTTCTCCTACGAGCAGTACTTC. J is TRBJ2-7 and V is TRBV10-2; D gene ambiguous. Germline V lookup: CDR1 WSHSY, CDR2 SAAADI. The CDR3 is 13 amino acids. With 2 bases removed from V and 0 bases from J, the gap between germline ends came to 5 bases.

The rearrangement joins TRBV6-4 to TRBJ2-3; D gene unclear. Germline assignment: CDR1 MRHNA and CDR2 SNTAGT. The V gene lost 3 bases and the J gene lost 0 bases, with 4 bases spanning the gap. This CDR3 region has 13 residues. CDR3: CASSESSTDTQYF. DNA for the CDR3: TGTGCCAGCAGTGAGTCTAGCACAGATACGCAGTATTTT.

V and J are TRBV28 and TRBJ1-1; D unresolved. The CDR3 runs to 13 residues. Germline V CDR1 and CDR2: MDHEN, SYDVKM. The CDR3 DNA follows: TGTGCGGGCCTTGCAAGAGGGAACACTGAAGCTTTCTTT. It translates to CAGLARGNTEAFF.

The rearrangement joins TRBV11-2 to TRBJ2-5, with D unclear. The J call is in doubt because the DNA end fits TRBJ2-7 better. Per the germline V gene, CDR1 is SGHAT and CDR2 is FQNNGV. The CDR3 covers 15 residues. For the CDR3, the DNA is TGTGCCAGCAGCTTAGGCAGCGTGAGCTCCTACGAGCAGTACTTC. It specifies CASSLGSVSSYEQYF.

V usage is TRBV28 and J usage is TRBJ1-2; D gene ambiguous. V gave up 3 bases and J gave up 1 base, with 15 bases separating them. Germline V CDR1 and CDR2: MDHEN, SYDVKM. The CDR3 totals 16 residues. CDR3 sequence (DNA): TGTGCCAGCAGTTTGCCCTATTTGCGGGGTAACTATGGCTACACCTTC. Its protein is CASSLPYLRGNYGYTF.

The gene calls are TRBV2 and TRBJ2-1; D gene ambiguous. CDR3 length equals 16 residues. V lost 3 bases, J lost 0 bases, and 12 bases lay in between. Germline V gives CDR1 SNHLY, CDR2 FYNNEI. The CDR3 region has the DNA TGTGCCAGCAGTGATCTGGGTATAATCTCCTACAATGAGCAGTTCTTC. The encoded protein is CASSDLGIISYNEQFF.

The CDR3 bases are TGTGCCAGCAGTGAATGGGGACTAAACACTGAAGCTTTCTTT. As protein: CASSEWGLNTEAFF. This chain connects TRBV6-1 to TRBJ1-1, with a possible D match to TRBD1 (5 bases). The V gene's germline CDR1 is MNHNS and CDR2 SASEGT. V lost 2 bases and J lost 2, with 9 bases in between. CDR3 size: 14 residues.

V and J are TRBV11-2 and TRBJ2-5; D is unclear. There are 16 residues in the CDR3. Trimming cost V 1 base and J 2 bases, with 14 bases left between them. The germline CDR1 and CDR2 sequences are SGHAT and FQNNGV. The CDR3 loop reads CASSLGGYQRQETQYF. The CDR3 coding sequence is TGTGCCAGCAGCTTAGGTGGCTACCAGAGACAAGAGACCCAGTACTTC. Using reference TRBV11-2 and TRBJ2-5 for the parts outside the CDR3, the full variable domain is EAGVAQSPRYKIIEKRQSVAFWCNPISGHATLYWYQQILGQGPKLLIQFQNNGVVDDSQLPKDRFSAERLKGVDSTLKIQPAKLEDSAVYLCASSLGGYQRQETQYFGPGTRLLVL.

The CDR3 loop is CASSQWEQETQYF. The DNA for the CDR3 is TGCGCCAGCAGTCAGTGGGAACAAGAGACCCAGTACTTC. This chain links TRBV5-1 with TRBJ2-5, with D uncertain. This CDR3 contains 13 residues. V was cut by 5 bases and J by 2 bases, with 10 bases left in between. Germline-derived CDR1 and CDR2 are SGHRS and YFSETQ.

The V call is TRBV5-6, the J call TRBJ2-7, with 8 nucleotides matching TRBD2. This CDR3 contains 14 residues. Germline loops: CDR1 SGHDT, CDR2 YYEEEE. Trimming at V came to 4 bases and at J to 6 bases, leaving 9 bases not matched to a gene. CDR3 in amino acids: CASSPPGTRGEQYF. The CDR3 region has the DNA TGTGCCAGCAGCCCACCCGGGACTAGAGGCGAGCAGTACTTC.

This clone was counted between two and nine times. This chain links TRBV7-9 with TRBJ2-2; no clear D gene. CDR3 size: 14 residues. V lost 2 bases, J lost 0 bases, and 4 bases lay in between. The germline CDR1 and CDR2 sequences are SEHNR and FQNEAQ (reference sequence). CDR3 DNA: TGTGCCAGCAGCTTACCCACGAACACCGGGGAGCTGTTTTTT. Protein: CASSLPTNTGELFF.

The chain couples TRBV5-1 to TRBJ2-5, with D hard to call. The CDR3 loop spans 15 amino acids. CDR1 and CDR2 from the germline V gene are SGHRS and YFSETQ. Between the trimmed V and J ends, which lost 0 bases and 2 bases, there was a span of 11 bases. CDR3 in amino acids: CASSLAQIQQETQYF. CDR3 nucleotides: TGCGCCAGCAGCTTGGCCCAAATCCAGCAAGAGACCCAGTACTTC.

The chain links TRBV6-5 to TRBJ2-5; D is unclear. The DNA end is a closer match to TRBJ2-7, so the J assignment may be wrong. This CDR3 contains 13 residues. Germline loops: CDR1 MNHEY, CDR2 SVGAGI. CDR3 region: CASSYGVANEQYF. CDR3 nucleotide sequence: TGTGCCAGCAGTTACGGGGTAGCCAACGAGCAGTACTTC.

The chain recombines TRBV5-1 with TRBJ1-2, with D possibly being TRBD1 (6 bases). This CDR3 has 15 amino acids. V lost 0 bases, J lost 4 bases, and 13 bases lay in between. Germline V gene sequence: CDR1 SGHRS, CDR2 YFSETQ. CDR3: CASSLEGGQGYGYTF. The CDR3 DNA reads as TGCGCCAGCAGCTTGGAGGGGGGCCAGGGCTATGGCTACACCTTC. Full variable domain (rest looked up from reference TRBV5-1 and TRBJ1-2): KAGVTQTPRYLIKTRGQQVTLSCSPISGHRSVSWYQQTPGQGLQFLFEYFSETQRNKGNFPGRFSGRQFSNSRSEMNVSTLELGDSALYLCASSLEGGQGYGYTFGSGTRLTVV.